A single sample is the source of the 20 T cell receptor beta chains below, sequenced in a study of cytomegalovirus exposure and HLA in healthy donors. Profiled with immunoSEQ multiplex PCR; TCRdb holds only in-frame clones, not every one. The sample contains roughly 350,000 clones, 86% of which appear only once. The material sequenced was PBMCs. These receptors all come from a woman in her late teens or twenties in good health and CMV-seronegative.

This clone appeared a few times. The gene calls are TRBV27 and TRBJ2-3; D is uncertain. CDR3 length: 13 residues. Germline values: CDR1 MNHEY, CDR2 SMNVEV (reference sequence). The V end was cut by 2 bases, the J end by 5 bases, with 8 bases between. The CDR3 DNA sequence: TGTGCCAGCAGTTTACTTTTCGGAGATACGCAGTATTTT. The encoded protein is CASSLLFGDTQYF.

The chain is built from TRBV27 and TRBJ1-2, with TRBD1 matching 7 bases. The CDR3 length is 15 residues. J gave up 2 bases and V 6 bases, and 9 bases lay outside the gene matches. Germline values: CDR1 MNHEY, CDR2 SMNVEV (reference sequence). The CDR3 region has the DNA TGTGCCAGCAGATCCCCGGGACAGAGAAACTATGGCTACACCTTC. Protein sequence: CASRSPGQRNYGYTF.

This chain links TRBV4-1 with TRBJ2-2, with D tentatively TRBD1 (6 bases). Germline-derived CDR1 and CDR2 are MGHRA and YSYEKL. The CDR3 covers 15 residues. Between the trimmed V and J ends, which lost 0 bases and 4 bases, there was a span of 9 bases. The CDR3 loop reads CASSQEQGSTGELFF. Here the CDR3 DNA reads TGCGCCAGCAGCCAAGAACAGGGATCCACCGGGGAGCTGTTTTTT.

The chain joins TRBV19 to TRBJ1-2, with 7 bases matching TRBD1. From germline, CDR1 is LNHDA and CDR2 SQIVND (reference sequence). CDR3 length equals 14 residues. The V gene end was trimmed by 8 bases and the J gene end by 4 bases; junction bases not matched to a gene: 10. This CDR3 reads CASAYTGVVYGYTF. The CDR3 coding sequence is TGTGCCAGTGCCTATACAGGGGTTGTCTATGGCTACACCTTC.

The chain joins TRBV28 to TRBJ1-1; D uncertain. This CDR3 contains 14 residues. CDR1 is MDHEN and CDR2 is SYDVKM in the germline V gene. With 3 bases removed from V and 6 bases from J, the gap between germline ends came to 14 bases. The CDR3: CASSFGHLMAEAFF. CDR3 DNA sequence: TGTGCCAGCAGTTTTGGGCACTTGATGGCTGAAGCTTTCTTT.

The chain recombines TRBV4-3 with TRBJ1-5; the match to TRBD1 covers 8 bases. CDR1 and CDR2 (germline): LGHNA, YSLEER. V trimming: 3 bases; J trimming: 0 bases; junction bases outside the gene matches: 7. CDR3 length equals 17 residues. This chain's CDR3 is CASSQGRQGYSNQPQHF. Written as DNA, the CDR3 is TGCGCCAGCAGCCAGGGAAGACAGGGGTATAGCAATCAGCCCCAGCATTTT.

The gene calls are TRBV6-5 and TRBJ2-2; D not certain. Germline CDR1 and CDR2: MNHEY and SVGAGI. The CDR3 is 15 amino acids. The V end was cut by 0 bases, the J end by 5 bases, with 10 bases between. CDR3 sequence (DNA): TGTGCCAGCAGTTACTCGCCCCAGGTGACCGGGGAGCTGTTTTTT. Residues: CASSYSPQVTGELFF.

A note on this clone: The junction and the germline gene differ at one end; a read error may be behind it. The chain is built from TRBV5-1 and TRBJ2-3; D not certain. The germline V gene has CDR1 SGHRS and CDR2 YFSETQ. This CDR3 is built from 12 residues. The CDR3 region is CANSLVADTQYF. CDR3 coding DNA: TGCGCCAACAGCTTGGTAGCAGATACGCAGTATTTT.

The rearrangement uses TRBV9 and TRBJ1-4; TRBD1 matches at 7 bases. The CDR3 sequence is 14 residues long. The V segment lost 4 bases and the J segment 10 bases; nucleotides outside the gene matches: 10. CDR1 and CDR2 from the germline V gene are SGDLS and YYNGEE. The CDR3 loop is CASSRGQGEGKLFF. The CDR3 nucleotides are TGTGCCAGCAGCAGAGGCCAGGGGGAAGGAAAACTGTTTTTT. The full variable domain, in which reference TRBV9 and TRBJ1-4 provide the parts outside the CDR3, is DSGVTQTPKHLITATGQRVTLRCSPRSGDLSVYWYQQSLDQGLQFLIQYYNGEERAKGNILERFSAQQFPDLHSELNLSSLELGDSALYFCASSRGQGEGKLFFGSGTQLSVL.

The chain links TRBV19 to TRBJ1-5; 8 nucleotides line up with TRBD1. This CDR3 contains 20 residues. Germline CDR1 and CDR2: LNHDA and SQIVND (reference sequence). J gave up 1 base and V 8 bases, and 22 bases lay outside the gene matches. For the CDR3, the DNA is TGTGCCAGTTCTGGGAGAACCCGAGACAGGGGTCTCGGGAGCAATCAGCCCCAGCATTTT. Amino acids: CASSGRTRDRGLGSNQPQHF.

The chain combines TRBV7-6 with TRBJ2-7; possible D gene TRBD1, 6 bases. The CDR3 covers 15 residues. Trimming cost V 1 base and J 0 bases, with 10 bases left between them. Germline V lookup: CDR1 SGHVS, CDR2 FNYEAQ. CDR3: CASSLGQAISYEQYF. For the CDR3, the DNA is TGTGCCAGCAGCTTAGGACAGGCGATCTCCTACGAGCAGTACTTC.

The chain carries TRBV5-6 and TRBJ2-7; 7 bases agree with TRBD1. The V gene's germline CDR1 is SGHDT and CDR2 YYEEEE. V shed 2 bases and J 6 bases; nucleotides not matched to a gene: 11. The CDR3 spans 15 residues. This CDR3 is CASSFFTGEFPEQYF. CDR3 coding DNA: TGTGCCAGCAGCTTCTTTACAGGGGAGTTTCCCGAGCAGTACTTC.

This chain uses TRBV7-2 with TRBJ1-2; 8 bases align to TRBD1. Germline lookup yields CDR1 SGHTA and CDR2 FQGNSA. Losses at the gene ends were 3 bases for V and 2 bases for J; bases not matched to a gene: 5. The CDR3 spans 15 residues. The CDR3 sequence is CASSFIGQGNYGYTF. CDR3 coding DNA: TGTGCCAGCAGCTTTATCGGACAGGGCAACTATGGCTACACCTTC.

The chain couples TRBV10-1 to TRBJ1-1; D ambiguous. The length of the CDR3 is 14 residues. Trimming removed 11 bases at V and 2 bases at J, with 18 bases between. Germline V lookup: CDR1 WNHNN, CDR2 SYGVQD (reference sequence). The CDR3 loop is CAFARLCGNTEAFF. In nucleotides, the CDR3 is TGCGCCTTCGCCCGTTTGTGCGGCAACACTGAAGCTTTCTTT.

V is TRBV11-3 and J is TRBJ1-1; possible D gene TRBD1, 5 bases. The V gene lost 5 bases and the J gene lost 3 bases, with 10 bases spanning the gap. The CDR3 consists of 13 residues. CDR1 is SGHNT and CDR2 is YENEEA in the germline V gene. The chain's CDR3 is CASSTQGDTEAFF. CDR3 nucleotides: TGTGCCAGCAGCACCCAGGGTGACACTGAAGCTTTCTTT.

The chain joins TRBV2 to TRBJ2-7; 8 bases map to TRBD1. Per the germline V gene, CDR1 is SNHLY and CDR2 is FYNNEI. V lost 5 bases and J lost 3; bases outside the gene matches: 3. This CDR3 region has 13 residues. The CDR3 here is CASSPGTGYEQYF. CDR3 DNA sequence: TGTGCCAGCAGTCCCGGGACAGGCTACGAGCAGTACTTC.

The chain is built from TRBV5-6 and TRBJ2-3, with TRBD1 as a possible D gene (5 bases). The germline V and J ends were trimmed by 1 base and 2 bases, with 11 bases remaining between them. This CDR3 has 15 residues. In germline, CDR1 is SGHDT, CDR2 YYEEEE. Here the CDR3 reads CASSLTGATTDTQYF. The DNA for the CDR3 is TGTGCCAGCAGCTTGACAGGAGCTACCACAGATACGCAGTATTTT.

CDR3 DNA: TGTGCTAGTTCGAAACCCGGGGACAGGGTCTACGAGCAGTACTTC. It specifies CASSKPGDRVYEQYF. V is TRBV12-5 and J is TRBJ2-7; 9 nucleotides agree with TRBD1. The CDR3 is 15 amino acids. J was trimmed by 3 bases and V by 8 bases; bases with no gene match: 11. CDR1 and CDR2 (germline): LGHNT, FRNRAP.

The V call is TRBV5-1, the J call TRBJ2-7; D remains unclear. The V gene's germline CDR1 is SGHRS and CDR2 YFSETQ. The ends were cut back, 4 bases at V and 1 base at J, with 3 bases in the middle. The CDR3 has 11 amino acids. The CDR3 here is CASSQSYEQYF. CDR3 nucleotide sequence: TGCGCCAGCAGCCAATCCTACGAGCAGTACTTC.

This chain uses TRBV4-3 with TRBJ1-2, with D uncertain. Germline assignment: CDR1 LGHNA and CDR2 YSLEER. Between the trimmed V and J ends, which lost 1 base and 6 bases, there was a span of 15 bases. The CDR3 contains 15 residues. This chain's CDR3 is CASSQGLAPLDGYTF. CDR3 bases: TGCGCCAGCAGCCAAGGGCTTGCCCCCTTGGATGGCTACACCTTC.